This T cell receptor beta chain was captured by sequencing in a study of CD8 T cells in ankylosing spondylitis. TCRdb reprocessed the 5' RACE reads via MiXCR and lists one record per CDR3 protein. The data contain fewer than 250,000 distinct CDR3 sequences, roughly 25% of them singletons. The germline V and J ends were trimmed by 6 bases and 4 bases, with 10 bases remaining between them. CDR3 length equals 13 residues. The germline V gene encodes CDR1 MNHEY and CDR2 SVGEGT. The source of this sequence is a male donor with ankylosing spondylitis or in good health (not recorded which). Source material: blood, either unsorted or a sorted T cell fraction (not recorded which). The chain has TRBV6-2 or TRBV6-3 and TRBJ2-1; D possibly uses TRBD1 or TRBD2 (5 bases each). CDR3 nucleotide sequence: TGTGCCAGCAGCCGGGACCAATACAATGAGCAGTTCTTC. It specifies CASSRDQYNEQFF.